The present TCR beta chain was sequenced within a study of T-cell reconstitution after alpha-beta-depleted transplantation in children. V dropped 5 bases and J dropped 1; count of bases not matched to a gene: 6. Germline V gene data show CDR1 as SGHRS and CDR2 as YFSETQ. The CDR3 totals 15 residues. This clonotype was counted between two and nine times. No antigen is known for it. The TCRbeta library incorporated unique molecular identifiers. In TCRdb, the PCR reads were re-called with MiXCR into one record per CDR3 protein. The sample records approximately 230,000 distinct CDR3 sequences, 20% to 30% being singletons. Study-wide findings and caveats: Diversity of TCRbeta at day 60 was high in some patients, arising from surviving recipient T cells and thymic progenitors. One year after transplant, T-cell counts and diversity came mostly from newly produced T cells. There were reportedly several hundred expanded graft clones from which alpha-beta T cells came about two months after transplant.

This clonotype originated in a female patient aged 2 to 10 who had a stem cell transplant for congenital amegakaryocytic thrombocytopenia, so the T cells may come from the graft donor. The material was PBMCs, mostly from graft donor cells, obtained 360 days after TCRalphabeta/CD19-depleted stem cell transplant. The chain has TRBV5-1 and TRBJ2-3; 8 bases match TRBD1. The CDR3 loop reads CASSWTQGGTDTQYF. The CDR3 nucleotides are TGCGCCAGCAGTTGGACACAGGGGGGCACAGATACGCAGTATTTT.